A single sample is the source of the 22 T cell receptor beta chains below, sequenced in a study of blood T cell repertoires in COVID-19. Repertoires were generated with immunoSEQ multiplex PCR, while TCRdb's copy carries only in-frame clones and drops some. The sample gives around 230,000 clones, around four fifths of which show up once; 2.6% is in the top ten. The sample consisted of peripheral blood. These receptors were taken from a woman in her sixties or seventies with active or convalescent COVID-19.

The chain links TRBV30 to TRBJ2-3; 10 bases are shared with TRBD2. The J segment lost 2 bases and the V segment lost 5 bases, leaving 7 bases of the junction unmatched. The germline V gene encodes CDR1 GTSNPN and CDR2 SVGIG (reference sequence). The CDR3 has 15 amino acids. The CDR3 protein is CAWDFGLADTDTQYF. CDR3 DNA: TGTGCCTGGGACTTCGGACTAGCGGACACAGATACGCAGTATTTT.

The J gene is TRBJ2-5, the V gene TRBV18; no reliable D call. V was trimmed by 2 bases and J by 3 bases, leaving 7 bases between them. The CDR3 is 13 residues long. In germline, CDR1 is KGHSH, CDR2 LQKENI. CDR3 residues: CASSPKSEETQYF. CDR3 nucleotide sequence: TGTGCCAGCTCACCAAAGTCGGAAGAGACCCAGTACTTC. The full variable domain, in which reference TRBV18 and TRBJ2-5 provide the parts outside the CDR3, is NAGVMQNPRHLVRRRGQEARLRCSPMKGHSHVYWYRQLPEEGLKFMVYLQKENIIDESGMPKERFSAEFPKEGPSILRIQQVVRGDSAAYFCASSPKSEETQYFGPGTRLLVL.

This chain joins TRBV6-2 or TRBV6-3 and TRBJ2-7; the D gene is possibly TRBD2 (5 bases). Looked up from germline, CDR1 is MNHEY and CDR2 is SVGEGT. The CDR3 spans 16 residues. Trimming removed 2 bases from V and 1 base from J, with 15 bases in between. CDR3 nucleotide sequence: TGTGCCAGCAGTTACCCAATCGGCGGGTTGTCCTACGAGCAGTACTTC. Translated: CASSYPIGGLSYEQYF.

This sequence joins TRBV6-1 and TRBJ2-7; a weak D match, TRBD2 (5 bases). The germline V and J ends were trimmed by 0 bases and 3 bases, with 12 bases remaining between them. Germline lookup yields CDR1 MNHNS and CDR2 SASEGT. The CDR3 runs 15 residues. The DNA for the CDR3 is TGTGCCAGCAGTGAAGCGATAAGGAGCGGCTACGAGCAGTACTTC. It encodes CASSEAIRSGYEQYF.

The chain recombines TRBV30 with TRBJ1-6, with unresolved D. The CDR3 runs to 13 residues. In germline, CDR1 is GTSNPN, CDR2 SVGIG (reference sequence). Trimming removed 1 base from V and 9 bases from J, with 10 bases in between. CDR3 in amino acids: CAWSGVIRSPLHF. CDR3 nucleotide sequence: TGTGCCTGGAGTGGCGTAATACGTTCACCCCTCCACTTT.

This chain connects TRBV19 to TRBJ2-4; 8 positions agree with TRBD2. The J segment lost 7 bases and the V segment lost 5 bases, leaving 10 bases of the junction unmatched. The CDR3 loop spans 15 amino acids. Germline CDR1 reads LNHDA; CDR2 reads SQIVND (reference sequence). CDR3 sequence (DNA): TGTGCCAGTAGTCCCGACCGGACGGGGGGGAACATTCAGTACTTC. This sequence encodes CASSPDRTGGNIQYF.

The chain joins TRBV5-1 to TRBJ2-7; a possible D gene is TRBD1 (5 bases). Germline V gene data show CDR1 as SGHRS and CDR2 as YFSETQ. The CDR3 spans 14 residues. V lost 5 bases, J lost 0 bases, and 12 bases lay in between. The CDR3 region is CASRSGQGSYEQYF. The CDR3 nucleotides are TGCGCCAGCAGGTCAGGGCAGGGCTCCTACGAGCAGTACTTC.

The chain combines TRBV5-8 with TRBJ2-2; perhaps TRBD2 as D (5 bases). In germline, CDR1 is SGHTS, CDR2 YDEGEE. This CDR3 has 15 amino acids. V was pared by 4 bases and J by 5 bases, with 15 bases between. The CDR3 reads CASSQLDWGTGELFF. The CDR3 DNA is TGTGCCAGCAGCCAACTAGACTGGGGAACCGGGGAGCTGTTTTTT.

This chain connects TRBV2 to TRBJ1-2, with 7 bases fitting TRBD1. Trimming cost V 4 bases and J 4 bases; bases outside gene matches: 3. The germline V gene has CDR1 SNHLY and CDR2 FYNNEI. This CDR3 region has 13 residues. The CDR3 region is CASSAGGGYGYTF. The CDR3, as DNA: TGTGCCAGCAGTGCAGGGGGAGGCTATGGCTACACCTTC.

This chain connects TRBV10-3 to TRBJ1-1, with D maybe TRBD1 (5 bases). The V end lost 0 bases, the J end lost 1 base, and 9 bases lay between the germline ends. The CDR3 extends over 15 amino acids. Looked up from germline, CDR1 is ENHRY and CDR2 is SYGVKD. CDR3 loop: CAISESSGSNTEAFF. Written as DNA, the CDR3 is TGTGCCATCAGTGAGTCGTCAGGGTCGAACACTGAAGCTTTCTTT.

This clone was observed a single time. The chain carries TRBV5-5 and TRBJ2-5; 7 bases map to TRBD2. The germline CDR1 and CDR2 sequences are SGHKS and YYEKEE (reference sequence). The CDR3 is 13 residues long. V dropped 4 bases and J dropped 5; count of bases not matched to a gene: 5. CDR3 loop: CASSRLAGETQYF. The CDR3 DNA sequence: TGTGCCAGCAGCCGACTAGCAGGGGAGACCCAGTACTTC.

The chain combines TRBV3-1 (or the pseudogene TRBV3-2) with TRBJ1-2; 9 nucleotides line up with TRBD1. Germline CDR1 reads LGHDT; CDR2 reads YNNKEL (reference sequence). The CDR3 is 12 amino acids. V shed 7 bases and J 7 bases; nucleotides not matched to a gene: 4. The CDR3 is CASTLGQGGYTF. CDR3 coding DNA: TGTGCCAGCACCTTGGGACAGGGTGGCTACACCTTC.

The chain couples TRBV10-3 to TRBJ2-7; no definite D call. Trimming pared 2 bases from V and 3 bases from J, leaving 5 bases between. The germline gives CDR1 ENHRY, CDR2 SYGVKD. CDR3 size: 12 residues. CDR3 loop: CAISEMSYEQYF. CDR3 coding DNA: TGTGCCATCAGTGAGATGAGCTACGAGCAGTACTTC.

V and J are TRBV5-6 and TRBJ2-7, with TRBD2 as a possible D gene (5 bases). Germline loops: CDR1 SGHDT, CDR2 YYEEEE. V lost 9 bases, J lost 7 bases, and 14 bases lay in between. The CDR3 spans 11 residues. The CDR3 region has the DNA TGTGCCACCCACCGGGGTGAGGAGCAGTACTTC. Its protein is CATHRGEEQYF.

The chain couples TRBV7-9 to TRBJ1-2; 10 bases fit TRBD1. The germline CDR1 and CDR2 sequences are SEHNR and FQNEAQ (reference sequence). J gave up 8 bases and V 5 bases, and 17 bases lay outside the gene matches. This CDR3 comprises 17 residues. This CDR3 reads CASSNTGTGDGRGGYTF. CDR3 bases: TGTGCCAGCAGCAACACCGGGACAGGGGATGGGCGGGGCGGCTACACCTTC.

This chain uses TRBV3-1 (or the pseudogene TRBV3-2) with TRBJ1-1, with no clear D. The CDR3 sequence is 14 residues long. V lost 6 bases and J lost 1, with 12 bases in between. Germline assignment: CDR1 LGHDT and CDR2 YNNKEL (reference sequence). CDR3 coding DNA: TGTGCCAGCAGATTCTGGGCGGGGAACACTGAAGCTTTCTTT. It codes for CASRFWAGNTEAFF.

V and J are TRBV27 and TRBJ2-7, with D possibly matching TRBD1 (6 bases). The V and J ends lost 5 bases and 3 bases respectively, with 20 bases between them. The CDR3 loop spans 16 amino acids. Germline V CDR1 and CDR2: MNHEY, SMNVEV (reference sequence). This CDR3 reads CASSPYTAGRGYEQYF. In nucleotides, the CDR3 is TGTGCCAGCAGTCCGTATACCGCGGGCAGGGGCTACGAGCAGTACTTC.

The chain uses TRBV5-1 and TRBJ1-2, with 9 bases that match TRBD1. The V gene's germline CDR1 is SGHRS and CDR2 YFSETQ. Trimming at V came to 1 base and at J to 6 bases, leaving 4 bases not matched to a gene. The CDR3 is made up of 14 amino acids. The DNA of the CDR3 is TGCGCCAGCAGCTTGCTGGACAGGGGCCATGGCTACACCTTC. Translating gives CASSLLDRGHGYTF.

The CDR3 loop reads CASSSQGSREAFF. CDR3 in DNA: TGTGCCAGCAGCTCACAGGGGTCTAGGGAAGCTTTCTTT. The V gene is TRBV7-3, the J gene TRBJ1-1; 7 nucleotides align to TRBD1. CDR1 is SGHTA and CDR2 is FQGTGA in the germline V gene. This CDR3 has 13 residues. V shed 4 bases and J 8 bases; nucleotides not matched to a gene: 7.

The chain uses TRBV28 and TRBJ2-7; 9 nucleotides line up with TRBD1. This CDR3 comprises 15 residues. Germline CDR1 reads MDHEN; CDR2 reads SYDVKM. V trimming: 4 bases; J trimming: 1 base; junction bases outside the gene matches: 5. CDR3 DNA sequence: TGTGCCAGCAGTTATGACAGGGGGATTTCCTACGAGCAGTACTTC. Protein: CASSYDRGISYEQYF. Full variable domain (remainder filled in from reference TRBV28 and TRBJ2-7): DVKVTQSSRYLVKRTGEKVFLECVQDMDHENMFWYRQDPGLGLRLIYFSYDVKMKEKGDIPEGYSVSREKKERFSLILESASTNQTSMYLCASSYDRGISYEQYFGPGTRLTVT.

The chain carries TRBV21-1 and TRBJ2-5; the tabulated D call, TRBD2, remains unverified against the DNA. TRBV21-1 is given as a pseudogene. The length of the CDR3 is 14 residues. CDR3: CASSKAPEPRSQYF. The CDR3 coding sequence is TGTGCCAGCAGCAAAGCGCCAGAACCGAGGTCCCAGTACTTC.

CDR3 sequence reads: CASSRDSIYEQYF. DNA for the CDR3: TGTGCCAGTAGTAGGGACAGTATCTACGAGCAGTACTTC. The gene calls are TRBV19 and TRBJ2-7, with TRBD1 identical over 7 bases. The CDR3 length is 13 residues. Trimming took 4 bases from V and 3 from J; bases not matched to a gene: 3. CDR1 is LNHDA and CDR2 is SQIVND in the germline V gene (reference sequence). The variable domain in full, completed from reference TRBV19 and TRBJ2-7, reads DGGITQSPKYLFRKEGQNVTLSCEQNLNHDAMYWYRQDPGQGLRLIYYSQIVNDFQKGDIAEGYSVSREKKESFPLTVTSAQKNPTAFYLCASSRDSIYEQYFGPGTRLTVT.